This is a list of T cell receptor beta chains from one sample in a study of blood T cell dynamics during melanoma immunotherapy. The data were produced by immunoSEQ multiplex PCR, yet TCRdb's version contains in-frame clones alone and is incomplete. The table includes fewer than 25,000 clones, roughly 89% detected once. The source was blood, collected from a patient treated with checkpoint blockade. The receptors were sampled from a human donor with melanoma. Both conserved end residues are part of each CDR3. The D gene is left open where the match is weak. Some rows mark clone size as missing; the rest say once, few, many or name a class of expanded clone.

V,J,D,size,DNA,CDR3
TRBV10-2,TRBJ2-7,NA,NA,TGCGCCAGCAGTGAGTCATGGCCAGACATCTCAGGGGAGCAGTACTTC,CASSESWPDISGEQYF
TRBV28,TRBJ2-7,NA,NA,TGTGCCAGCGCGTCGGTAGCGAGCTATTCATTCTACGAGCAGTACTTC,CASASVASYSFYEQYF
TRBV6-5,TRBJ1-1,NA,few,TGTGCCAGCGGACAGCGGATTGAAGCTTTCTTT,CASGQRIEAFF
TRBV2,TRBJ2-7,NA,NA,TGTGCCAGCAGTGCCGTAATTGGAGGGGAGCAGTACTTC,CASSAVIGGEQYF
TRBV5-1,TRBJ2-2,NA,few,TGCGCCAGCAGCCCCACCCCTCCGACACTCCTCACCGGGGAGCTGTTTTTT,CASSPTPPTLLTGELFF
TRBV30,TRBJ2-7,NA,NA,TGTGCCTGGAGTAATATAGGGCTCGGAAGAGGGGAGCAGTACTTC,CAWSNIGLGRGEQYF
TRBV27,TRBJ2-7,NA,NA,TGTGCCAGCAGTTTAAGGAACGGGGGGCCCTACGAGCAGTACTTC,CASSLRNGGPYEQYF
TRBV6-1,TRBJ1-5,NA,NA,TGTGCCAGCAGCCCCGGACTGATCAATCAGCCCCAGCATTTT,CASSPGLINQPQHF
TRBV19,TRBJ1-4,TRBD1,NA,TGTGCCAGTAGGGGAGACAGGGAGAATGAAAAACTGTTTTTT,CASRGDRENEKLFF
TRBV19,TRBJ1-5,NA,NA,TGTGCCAGTAGTATAGAGGGCTGGGGCAATCAGCCCCAGCATTTT,CASSIEGWGNQPQHF
TRBV7-2,TRBJ2-1,NA,NA,TGTGCCAGCAGCCCCTCGTCCTTCGGTTGGTTCTTC,CASSPSSFGWFF
TRBV7-9,TRBJ2-1,TRBD2,NA,TGTGCCAGCAGCTCCCGCAGACTTGCGGGAGGTCGGAATGAGCAGTTCTTC,CASSSRRLAGGRNEQFF
TRBV28,TRBJ2-7,NA,NA,TGTGCCCCCACTTCACCACTTCAAGAGCAGTACTTC,CAPTSPLQEQYF
TRBV7-9,TRBJ2-3,NA,NA,TGTGCCAGCAGCCGGCAGGGAACCACTACAGATACGCAGTATTTT,CASSRQGTTTDTQYF
TRBV4-1,TRBJ1-2,NA,once,TGCGCCAGCAGCCAGTTCTTAGCAGGCTATGGCTACACCTTC,CASSQFLAGYGYTF